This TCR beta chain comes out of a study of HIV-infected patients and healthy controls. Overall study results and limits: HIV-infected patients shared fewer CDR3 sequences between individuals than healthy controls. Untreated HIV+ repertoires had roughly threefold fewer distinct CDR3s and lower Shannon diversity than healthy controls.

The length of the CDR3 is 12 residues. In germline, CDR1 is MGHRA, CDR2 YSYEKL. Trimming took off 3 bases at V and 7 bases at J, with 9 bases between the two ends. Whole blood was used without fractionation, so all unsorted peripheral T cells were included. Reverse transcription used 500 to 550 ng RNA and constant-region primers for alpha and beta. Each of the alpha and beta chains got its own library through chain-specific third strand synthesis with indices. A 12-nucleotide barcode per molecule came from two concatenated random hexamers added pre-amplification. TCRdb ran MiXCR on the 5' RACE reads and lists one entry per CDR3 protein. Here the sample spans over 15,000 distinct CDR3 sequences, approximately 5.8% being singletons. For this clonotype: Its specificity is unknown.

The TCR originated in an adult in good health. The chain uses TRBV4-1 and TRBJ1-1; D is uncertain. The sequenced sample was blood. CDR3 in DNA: TGCGCCAGCAGCCATAAAATCAATGAAGCTTTCTTT. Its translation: CASSHKINEAFF.